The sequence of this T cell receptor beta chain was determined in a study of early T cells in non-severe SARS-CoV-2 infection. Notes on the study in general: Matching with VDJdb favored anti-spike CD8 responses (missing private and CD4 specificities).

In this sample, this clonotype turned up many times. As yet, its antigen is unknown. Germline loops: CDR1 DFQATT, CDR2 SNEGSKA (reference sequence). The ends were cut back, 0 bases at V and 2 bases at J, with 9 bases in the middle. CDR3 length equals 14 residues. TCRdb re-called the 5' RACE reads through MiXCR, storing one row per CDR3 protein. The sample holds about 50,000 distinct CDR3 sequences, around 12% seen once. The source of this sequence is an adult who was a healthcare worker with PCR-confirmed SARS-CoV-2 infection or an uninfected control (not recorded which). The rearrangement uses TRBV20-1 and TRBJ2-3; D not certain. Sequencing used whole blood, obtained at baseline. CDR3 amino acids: CSAREASYTDTQYF. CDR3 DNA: TGCAGTGCTAGAGAGGCTTCCTACACAGATACGCAGTATTTT.